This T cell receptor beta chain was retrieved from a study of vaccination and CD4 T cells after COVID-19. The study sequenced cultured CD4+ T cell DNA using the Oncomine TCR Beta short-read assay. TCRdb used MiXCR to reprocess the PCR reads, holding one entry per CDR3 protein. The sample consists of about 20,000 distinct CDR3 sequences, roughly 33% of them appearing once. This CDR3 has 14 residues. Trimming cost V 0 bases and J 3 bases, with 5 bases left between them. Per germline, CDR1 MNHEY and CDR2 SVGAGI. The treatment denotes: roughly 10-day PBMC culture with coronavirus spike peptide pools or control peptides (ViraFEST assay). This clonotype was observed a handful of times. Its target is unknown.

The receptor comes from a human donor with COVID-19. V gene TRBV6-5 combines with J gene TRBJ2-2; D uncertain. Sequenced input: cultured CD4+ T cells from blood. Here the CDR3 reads CASSYSIDTGELFF. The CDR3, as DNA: TGTGCCAGCAGTTACTCGATCGACACCGGGGAGCTGTTTTTT.